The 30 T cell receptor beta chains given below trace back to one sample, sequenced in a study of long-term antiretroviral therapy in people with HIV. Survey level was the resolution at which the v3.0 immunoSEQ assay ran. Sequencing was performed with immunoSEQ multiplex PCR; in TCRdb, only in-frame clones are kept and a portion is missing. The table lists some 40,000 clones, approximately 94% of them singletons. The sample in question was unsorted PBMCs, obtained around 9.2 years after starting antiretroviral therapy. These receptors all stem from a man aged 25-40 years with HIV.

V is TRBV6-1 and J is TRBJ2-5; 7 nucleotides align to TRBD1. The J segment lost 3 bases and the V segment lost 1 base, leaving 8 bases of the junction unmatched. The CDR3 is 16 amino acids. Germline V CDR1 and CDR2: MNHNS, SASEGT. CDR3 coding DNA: TGTGCCAGCAGTGAAGGGCTGGGACAGTCCAAAGAGACCCAGTACTTC. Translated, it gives CASSEGLGQSKETQYF.

CDR3 in DNA: TGTGCCAGCAGTGAGTTTGTCGGGCGGGCAGATGAAAAACTGTTTTTT. It is translated as CASSEFVGRADEKLFF. The V call is TRBV7-2, the J call TRBJ1-4; D uncertain. V lost 6 bases and J lost 6, with 20 bases in between. Germline V gene sequence: CDR1 SGHTA, CDR2 FQGNSA. CDR3 length: 16 amino acids.

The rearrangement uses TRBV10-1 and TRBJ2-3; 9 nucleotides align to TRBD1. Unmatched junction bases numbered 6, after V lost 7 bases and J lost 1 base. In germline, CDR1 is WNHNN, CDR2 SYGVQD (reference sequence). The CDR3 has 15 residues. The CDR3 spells CASNKDRGGTDTQYF. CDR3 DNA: TGCGCCAGCAACAAGGACAGGGGCGGCACAGATACGCAGTATTTT.

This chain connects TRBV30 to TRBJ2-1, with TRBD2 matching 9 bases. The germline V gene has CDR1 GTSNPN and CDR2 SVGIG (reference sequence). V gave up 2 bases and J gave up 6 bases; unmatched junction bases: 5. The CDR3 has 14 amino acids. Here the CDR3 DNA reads TGTGCCTGGAGTCGACTAGCGGTCCTCAATGAGCAGTTCTTC. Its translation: CAWSRLAVLNEQFF. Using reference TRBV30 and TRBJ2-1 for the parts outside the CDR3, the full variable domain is SQTIHQWPATLVQPVGSPLSLECTVEGTSNPNLYWYRQAAGRGLQLLFYSVGIGQISSEVPQNLSASRPQDRQFILSSKKLLLSDSGFYLCAWSRLAVLNEQFFGPGTRLTVL.

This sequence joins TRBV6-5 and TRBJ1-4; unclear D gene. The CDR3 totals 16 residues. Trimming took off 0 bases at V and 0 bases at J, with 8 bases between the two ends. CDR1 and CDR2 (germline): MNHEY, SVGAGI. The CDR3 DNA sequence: TGTGCCAGCAGTTACTCGGGCACCGCAACTAATGAAAAACTGTTTTTT. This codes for CASSYSGTATNEKLFF.

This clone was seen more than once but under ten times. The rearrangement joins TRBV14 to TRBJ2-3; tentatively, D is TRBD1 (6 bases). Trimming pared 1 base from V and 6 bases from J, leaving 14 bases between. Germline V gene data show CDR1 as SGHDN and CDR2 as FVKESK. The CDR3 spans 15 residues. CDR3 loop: CASSQVPGAADTQYF. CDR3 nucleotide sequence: TGTGCCAGCAGCCAAGTTCCAGGGGCGGCGGATACGCAGTATTTT.

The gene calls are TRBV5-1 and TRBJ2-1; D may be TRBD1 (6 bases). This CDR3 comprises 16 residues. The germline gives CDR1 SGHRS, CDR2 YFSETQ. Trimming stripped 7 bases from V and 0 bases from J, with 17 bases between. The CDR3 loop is CASGQKGPGSYNEQFF. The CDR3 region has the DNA TGCGCCAGCGGACAGAAAGGACCGGGCTCCTACAATGAGCAGTTCTTC. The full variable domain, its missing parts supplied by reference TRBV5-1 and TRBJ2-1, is KAGVTQTPRYLIKTRGQQVTLSCSPISGHRSVSWYQQTPGQGLQFLFEYFSETQRNKGNFPGRFSGRQFSNSRSEMNVSTLELGDSALYLCASGQKGPGSYNEQFFGPGTRLTVL.

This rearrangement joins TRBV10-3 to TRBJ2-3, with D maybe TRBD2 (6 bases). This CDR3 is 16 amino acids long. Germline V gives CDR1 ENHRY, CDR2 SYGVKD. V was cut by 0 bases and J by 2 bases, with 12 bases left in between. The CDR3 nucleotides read TGTGCCATCAGTGAGTCGAGGGACTTCTACACAGATACGCAGTATTTT. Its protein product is CAISESRDFYTDTQYF.

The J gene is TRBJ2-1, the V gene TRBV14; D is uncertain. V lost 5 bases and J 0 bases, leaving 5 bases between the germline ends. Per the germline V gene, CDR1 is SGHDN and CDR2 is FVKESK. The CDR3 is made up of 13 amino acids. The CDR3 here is CASSWSSYNEQFF. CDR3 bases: TGTGCCAGCAGCTGGAGCTCCTACAATGAGCAGTTCTTC.

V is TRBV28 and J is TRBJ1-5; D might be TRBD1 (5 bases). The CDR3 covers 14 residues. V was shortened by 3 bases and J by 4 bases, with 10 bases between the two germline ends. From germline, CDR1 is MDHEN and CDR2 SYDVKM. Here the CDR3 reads CASSLGEGNQPQHF. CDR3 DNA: TGTGCCAGCAGTTTGGGTGAGGGGAATCAGCCCCAGCATTTT.

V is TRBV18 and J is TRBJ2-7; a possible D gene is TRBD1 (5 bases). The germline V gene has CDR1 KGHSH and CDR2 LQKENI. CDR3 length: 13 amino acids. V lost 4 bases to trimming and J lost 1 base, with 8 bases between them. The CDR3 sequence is CASSQDNSYEQYV. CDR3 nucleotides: TGTGCCAGCTCACAGGACAATTCCTACGAGCAGTACGTC.

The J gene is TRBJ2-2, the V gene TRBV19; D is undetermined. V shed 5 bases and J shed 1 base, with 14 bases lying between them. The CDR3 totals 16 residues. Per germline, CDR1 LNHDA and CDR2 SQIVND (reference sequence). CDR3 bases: TGTGCCAGTAGTTACGACCTCCCCGAGAACACCGGGGAGCTGTTTTTT. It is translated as CASSYDLPENTGELFF.

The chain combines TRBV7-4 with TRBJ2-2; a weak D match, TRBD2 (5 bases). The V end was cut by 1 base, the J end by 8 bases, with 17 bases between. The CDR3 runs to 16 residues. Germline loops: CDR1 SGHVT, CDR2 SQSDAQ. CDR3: CASSLVEGSEQGELFF. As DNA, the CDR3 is TGTGCCAGCAGCTTAGTAGAGGGTTCAGAGCAGGGGGAGCTGTTTTTT. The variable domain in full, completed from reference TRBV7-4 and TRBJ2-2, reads GAGVSQSPRYKVAKRGRDVALRCDSISGHVTLYWYRQTLGQGSEVLTYSQSDAQRDKSGRPSGRFSAERPERSVSTLKIQRTEQGDSAVYLCASSLVEGSEQGELFFGEGSRLTVL.

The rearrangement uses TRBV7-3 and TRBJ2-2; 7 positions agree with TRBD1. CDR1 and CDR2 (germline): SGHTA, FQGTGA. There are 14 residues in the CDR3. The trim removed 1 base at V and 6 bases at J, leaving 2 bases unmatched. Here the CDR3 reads CASSLIQGAGELFF. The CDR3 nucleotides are TGTGCCAGCAGCTTAATTCAGGGGGCCGGGGAGCTGTTTTTT.

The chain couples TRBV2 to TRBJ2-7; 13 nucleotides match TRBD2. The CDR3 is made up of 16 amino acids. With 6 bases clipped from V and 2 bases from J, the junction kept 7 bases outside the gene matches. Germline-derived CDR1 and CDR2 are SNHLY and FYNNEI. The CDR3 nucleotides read TGTGCCAGCAGCGATGAACTAGCGGGGGGGCCCTACGAGCAGTACTTC. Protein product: CASSDELAGGPYEQYF.

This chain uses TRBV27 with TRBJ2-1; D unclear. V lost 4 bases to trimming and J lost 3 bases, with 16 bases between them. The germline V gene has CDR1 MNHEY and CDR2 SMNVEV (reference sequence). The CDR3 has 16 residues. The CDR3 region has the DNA TGTGCCAGCAGTTCCCAACCCCCAGATAACTACAATGAGCAGTTCTTC. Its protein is CASSSQPPDNYNEQFF.

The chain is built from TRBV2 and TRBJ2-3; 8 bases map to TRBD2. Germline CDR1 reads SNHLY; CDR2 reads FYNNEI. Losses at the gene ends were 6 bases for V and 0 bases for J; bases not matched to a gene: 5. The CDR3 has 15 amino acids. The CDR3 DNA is TGTGCCAGCAGGAGACTAGCGTCTAGCACAGATACGCAGTATTTT. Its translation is CASRRLASSTDTQYF.

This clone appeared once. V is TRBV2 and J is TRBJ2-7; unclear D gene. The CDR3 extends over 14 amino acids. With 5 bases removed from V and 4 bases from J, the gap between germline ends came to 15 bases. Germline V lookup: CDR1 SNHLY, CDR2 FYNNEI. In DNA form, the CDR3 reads TGTGCCAGCAGTATCAGAGATACCCCTTACGAGCAGTACGTC. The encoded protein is CASSIRDTPYEQYV.

The CDR3 DNA is TGTGCCAGCAGCTTAGGGGTAAATAATTCACCCCTCCACTTT. As protein: CASSLGVNNSPLHF. The genes are TRBV7-9 and TRBJ1-6; D is undetermined. Trimming shortened V by 1 base and J by 5 bases, and 6 bases separated the two germline ends. This CDR3 has 14 residues. Germline CDR1 reads SEHNR; CDR2 reads FQNEAQ (reference sequence).

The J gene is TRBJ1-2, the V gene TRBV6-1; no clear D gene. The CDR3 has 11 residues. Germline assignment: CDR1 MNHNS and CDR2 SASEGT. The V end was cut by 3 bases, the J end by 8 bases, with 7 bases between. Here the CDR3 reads CASSDIGGYTF. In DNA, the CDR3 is TGTGCCAGCAGTGATATAGGCGGCTACACCTTC.

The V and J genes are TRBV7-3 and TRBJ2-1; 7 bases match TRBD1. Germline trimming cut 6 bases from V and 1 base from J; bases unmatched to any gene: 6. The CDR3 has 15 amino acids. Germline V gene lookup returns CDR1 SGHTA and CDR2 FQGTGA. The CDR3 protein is CASRQQTGSYNEQFF. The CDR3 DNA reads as TGTGCCAGCAGACAGCAGACAGGGTCCTACAATGAGCAGTTCTTC.

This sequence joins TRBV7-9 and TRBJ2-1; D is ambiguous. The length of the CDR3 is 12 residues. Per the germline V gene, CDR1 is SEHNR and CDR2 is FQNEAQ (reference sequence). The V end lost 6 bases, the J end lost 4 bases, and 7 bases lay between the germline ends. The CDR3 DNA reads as TGTGCCAGCAGGCACGCTTACAATGAGCAGTTCTTC. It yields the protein CASRHAYNEQFF.

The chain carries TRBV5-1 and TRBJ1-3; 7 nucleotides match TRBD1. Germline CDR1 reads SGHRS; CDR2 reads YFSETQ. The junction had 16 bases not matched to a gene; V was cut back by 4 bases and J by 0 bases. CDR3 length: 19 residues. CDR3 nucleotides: TGCGCCAGCAGCCTGGCTCGGGACAGCTCCATTCTCTCTGGAAACACCATATATTTT. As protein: CASSLARDSSILSGNTIYF.

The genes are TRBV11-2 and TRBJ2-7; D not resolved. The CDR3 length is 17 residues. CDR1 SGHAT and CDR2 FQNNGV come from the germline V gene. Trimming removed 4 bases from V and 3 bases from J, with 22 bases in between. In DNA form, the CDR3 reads TGTGCCAGCAGCTCAGCCCGTGAGCAGTACGATTACTACGAGCAGTACTTC. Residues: CASSSAREQYDYYEQYF. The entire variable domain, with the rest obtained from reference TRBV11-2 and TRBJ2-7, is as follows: EAGVAQSPRYKIIEKRQSVAFWCNPISGHATLYWYQQILGQGPKLLIQFQNNGVVDDSQLPKDRFSAERLKGVDSTLKIQPAKLEDSAVYLCASSSAREQYDYYEQYFGPGTRLTVT.

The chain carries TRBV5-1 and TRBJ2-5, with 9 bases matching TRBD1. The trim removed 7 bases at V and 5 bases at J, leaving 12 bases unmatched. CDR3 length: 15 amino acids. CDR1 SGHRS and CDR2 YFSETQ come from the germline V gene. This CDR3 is CASSAQGAEGETQYF. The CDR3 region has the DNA TGCGCCAGCTCGGCACAGGGGGCGGAGGGCGAGACCCAGTACTTC.

CDR3 in amino acids: CASSLSSQGKETQYF. DNA of the CDR3: TGCGCCAGCAGCTTATCTTCCCAGGGAAAAGAGACCCAGTACTTC. The chain uses TRBV5-1 and TRBJ2-5; a possible D gene is TRBD1 (5 bases). Germline lookup yields CDR1 SGHRS and CDR2 YFSETQ. Trimming took 2 bases from V and 3 from J, leaving 14 bases between them. CDR3 length: 15 amino acids. Based on the CDR3 plus reference TRBV5-1 and TRBJ2-5, the full variable domain is KAGVTQTPRYLIKTRGQQVTLSCSPISGHRSVSWYQQTPGQGLQFLFEYFSETQRNKGNFPGRFSGRQFSNSRSEMNVSTLELGDSALYLCASSLSSQGKETQYFGPGTRLLVL.

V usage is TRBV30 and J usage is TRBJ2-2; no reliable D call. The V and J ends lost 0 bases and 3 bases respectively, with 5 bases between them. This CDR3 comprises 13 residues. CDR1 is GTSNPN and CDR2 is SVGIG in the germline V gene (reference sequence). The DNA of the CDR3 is TGTGCCTGGAGTGTACAGCACACCGGGGAGCTGTTTTTT. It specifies CAWSVQHTGELFF.

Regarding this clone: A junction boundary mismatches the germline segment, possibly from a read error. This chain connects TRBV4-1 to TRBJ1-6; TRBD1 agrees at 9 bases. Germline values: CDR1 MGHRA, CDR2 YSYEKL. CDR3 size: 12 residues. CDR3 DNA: TGCGCCAGCAGCCAAGGCGGGACAGGGTTCGTCTTT. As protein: CASSQGGTGFVF.

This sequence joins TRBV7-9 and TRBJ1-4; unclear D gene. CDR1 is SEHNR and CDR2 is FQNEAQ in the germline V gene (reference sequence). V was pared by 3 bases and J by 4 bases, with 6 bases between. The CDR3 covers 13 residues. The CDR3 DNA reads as TGTGCCAGCAGCTTTAACATTAATGAAAAACTGTTTTTT. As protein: CASSFNINEKLFF.

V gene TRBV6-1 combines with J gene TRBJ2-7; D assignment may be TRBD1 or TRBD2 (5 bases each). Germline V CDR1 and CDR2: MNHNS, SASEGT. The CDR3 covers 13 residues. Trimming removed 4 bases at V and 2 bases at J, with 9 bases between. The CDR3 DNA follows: TGTGCCAGCAGTGGGGACCTCACCTACGAGCAGTACGTC. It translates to CASSGDLTYEQYV.